What follows is one T cell receptor (beta chain) and its context. Its antigen is undetermined. The sample belongs to a study of T cell responses to AZD1222 COVID-19 vaccine. Whole-study results and caveats: With dominance at 160-218 and 743-854, vaccine-associated CD4 TCRs spanned spike. Baseline seropositives among AZD1222 recipients totaled only five to seven.

V shed 1 base and J shed 7 bases, with 8 bases lying between them. The CDR3 runs to 13 residues. CDR1 and CDR2 (germline): SGHTA, FQGNSA. Sequenced by immunoSEQ multiplex PCR; TCRdb stores in-frame clones only, minus some. The sample yields about 78,000 clones, just over 90% seen once. This rearrangement joins TRBV7-2 to TRBJ1-5; D unclear. The sequence derives from an adult who received the AZD1222 COVID-19 vaccine. The specimen comprised peripheral blood, sampled 28 days after the second AZD1222 dose. The CDR3 sequence is CASSLGGGQPQHF. The CDR3 DNA reads TGTGCCAGCAGCTTAGGGGGAGGACAGCCCCAGCATTTT.